This record concerns one T cell receptor beta chain sequence. This record comes from a study of cytomegalovirus exposure and HLA in healthy donors. Sequencing was performed with immunoSEQ multiplex PCR; in TCRdb, only in-frame clones are kept and a portion is missing. Seen here are around 230,000 clones, approximately 83% observed once, and the top ten hold around 1.2%. CDR3 length: 15 amino acids. V was clipped by 2 bases and J by 2 bases, with 13 bases between them. From germline, CDR1 is KGHSH and CDR2 LQKENI. Source material: PBMCs. The origin of this receptor is a woman aged 25 to 45 in good health and CMV-seropositive. The gene calls are TRBV18 and TRBJ2-7, with D maybe TRBD2 (6 bases). For the CDR3, the DNA is TGTGCCAGCTCACCAGGGGAGGACGGAACCTACGAGCAGTACTTC. Protein sequence: CASSPGEDGTYEQYF.